A single sample is the source of the 8 T cell receptor beta chains below, sequenced in a study of pediatric ulcerative colitis. Rectal tissue came from one to two pinch biopsies taken at colonoscopy. Using immunoSEQ multiplex PCR, the repertoire was profiled, and TCRdb retains in-frame clones only, with some absent. The sample lists 40,000 to 55,000 clones; about four fifths were seen once. The sample consisted of gut tissue. These TCRs come from a girl between 10 and 17 years old with moderate ulcerative colitis.

The chain carries TRBV18 and TRBJ2-3; TRBD1 matches 7 bases. Germline values: CDR1 KGHSH, CDR2 LQKENI. J lost 0 bases, V lost 3 bases, and 6 bases had no gene match. There are 16 residues in the CDR3. The CDR3 bases are TGTGCCAGCTCACCGTATAGGGACAGAAGCACAGATACGCAGTATTTT. It codes for CASSPYRDRSTDTQYF.

This chain joins TRBV7-9 and TRBJ2-1; D call uncertain. V was pared by 0 bases and J by 4 bases, with 10 bases between. The CDR3 contains 15 residues. The germline V gene has CDR1 SEHNR and CDR2 FQNEAQ (reference sequence). The CDR3 spells CASSLARNRYNEQFF. The CDR3 coding sequence is TGTGCCAGCAGCTTAGCGCGTAACAGATACAATGAGCAGTTCTTC.

This rearrangement joins TRBV6-1 to TRBJ2-7; D not certain. The CDR3 is 14 residues long. The ends were cut back, 2 bases at V and 3 bases at J, with 11 bases in the middle. Germline CDR1 is MNHNS and CDR2 is SASEGT. The CDR3 sequence: CASSETQTFYEQYF. For the CDR3, the DNA is TGTGCCAGCAGTGAAACACAGACCTTCTACGAGCAGTACTTC.

This chain connects TRBV13 to TRBJ2-3; tentatively, D is TRBD2 (5 bases). The CDR3 spans 14 residues. V lost 5 bases to trimming and J lost 8 bases, with 17 bases between them. The germline gives CDR1 PRHDT, CDR2 FYEKMQ (reference sequence). As DNA, the CDR3 is TGTGCCAGCAGCCCCCTCGGGGTGGCGGGTACGCAGTATTTT. It is translated as CASSPLGVAGTQYF.

This clone occurred a few times. The V and J genes are TRBV11-3 and TRBJ2-1; 10 bases are a match to TRBD2. Per the germline V gene, CDR1 is SGHNT and CDR2 is YENEEA. With 0 bases clipped from V and 7 bases from J, the junction kept 3 bases outside the gene matches. There are 15 residues in the CDR3. The CDR3 region has the DNA TGTGCCAGCAGCTTAGAAGCGGGGGGGCGGAATGAGCAGTTCTTC. Amino acids: CASSLEAGGRNEQFF. The full variable domain, completed using reference TRBV11-3 and TRBJ2-1, is EAGVVQSPRYKIIEKKQPVAFWCNPISGHNTLYWYLQNLGQGPELLIRYENEEAVDDSQLPKDRFSAERLKGVDSTLKIQPAELGDSAVYLCASSLEAGGRNEQFFGPGTRLTVL.

The rearrangement joins TRBV7-2 to TRBJ1-4; D is perhaps TRBD1 (6 bases). Trimming shortened V by 4 bases and J by 3 bases, and 12 bases separated the two germline ends. The CDR3 length is 15 residues. Per germline, CDR1 SGHTA and CDR2 FQGNSA. CDR3 DNA: TGTGCCAGCAGCTCGGGGGGCGGGGCTAATGAAAAACTGTTTTTT. Translation: CASSSGGGANEKLFF.

This clone came up once. This sequence joins TRBV18 and TRBJ1-1; the D is unclear. The CDR3 is 14 residues long. Trimming cost V 4 bases and J 0 bases, with 9 bases left between them. Looked up from germline, CDR1 is KGHSH and CDR2 is LQKENI. The CDR3 coding sequence is TGTGCCAGCTCACTAGAACAGATGAACACTGAAGCTTTCTTT. Its translation: CASSLEQMNTEAFF.

This chain connects TRBV11-2 to TRBJ2-3, with 7 positions matching TRBD1. Germline values: CDR1 SGHAT, CDR2 FQNNGV. This CDR3 comprises 15 residues. Losses at the gene ends were 4 bases for V and 5 bases for J; bases not matched to a gene: 9. The CDR3 reads CASSSKGAIGDTQYF. The CDR3 DNA reads TGTGCCAGCAGCTCTAAGGGGGCGATCGGAGATACGCAGTATTTT.